One and the same sample provided the 17 T cell receptor beta chains below, sequenced in a study of cytomegalovirus exposure and HLA in healthy donors. Clones were sequenced by immunoSEQ multiplex PCR, and TCRdb holds only the in-frame ones, with some missing. The table lists 70,000 or so clones, 94% of them singletons. Sequencing was performed on PBMCs. The receptors were sampled from a man between 18 and 35 years old in good health and CMV-seropositive.

This chain uses TRBV7-9 with TRBJ2-7; a weak D match, TRBD1 (5 bases). The ends were cut back, 3 bases at V and 11 bases at J, with 17 bases in the middle. Germline CDR1 and CDR2: SEHNR and FQNEAQ (reference sequence). This CDR3 region has 13 residues. The CDR3: CASSLDYTGEKYF. CDR3 sequence (DNA): TGTGCCAGCAGCTTGGATTATACAGGCGAAAAGTACTTC.

This chain connects TRBV11-3 to TRBJ2-3; 7 bases map to TRBD2. Germline V gene lookup returns CDR1 SGHNT and CDR2 YENEEA. This CDR3 region has 15 residues. Trimming cost V 1 base and J 4 bases; bases outside gene matches: 5. CDR3 loop: CASSLGAAGADTQYF. In DNA form, the CDR3 reads TGTGCCAGCAGCTTAGGGGCGGCGGGAGCAGATACGCAGTATTTT. Full variable domain (outside the CDR3, taken from reference TRBV11-3 and TRBJ2-3): EAGVVQSPRYKIIEKKQPVAFWCNPISGHNTLYWYLQNLGQGPELLIRYENEEAVDDSQLPKDRFSAERLKGVDSTLKIQPAELGDSAVYLCASSLGAAGADTQYFGPGTRLTVL.

The CDR3 nucleotides are TGTGCCAGTAGCCCCGGGACACCTGGTGAAAAACTGTTTTTT. Its protein is CASSPGTPGEKLFF. The chain links TRBV19 to TRBJ1-4; maybe TRBD1 (6 bases). There are 14 residues in the CDR3. Per germline, CDR1 LNHDA and CDR2 SQIVND (reference sequence). The V end lost 6 bases, the J end lost 7 bases, and 15 bases lay between the germline ends.

V usage is TRBV13 and J usage is TRBJ2-2; the match to TRBD2 covers 7 bases. CDR1 is PRHDT and CDR2 is FYEKMQ in the germline V gene (reference sequence). V shed 4 bases and J 5 bases; nucleotides not matched to a gene: 4. The CDR3 consists of 14 residues. CDR3 sequence reads: CASSWGGSTGELFF. CDR3 DNA: TGTGCCAGCAGCTGGGGCGGGAGTACCGGGGAGCTGTTTTTT.

The chain carries TRBV27 and TRBJ1-2, with 7 bases identical to TRBD1. This CDR3 is 17 amino acids long. The V gene end was trimmed by 6 bases and the J gene end by 8 bases; junction bases not matched to a gene: 21. Germline loops: CDR1 MNHEY, CDR2 SMNVEV (reference sequence). CDR3 sequence reads: CASRGKGAPATSRGYTF. CDR3 bases: TGTGCCAGCAGAGGAAAGGGGGCGCCCGCGACATCACGAGGCTACACCTTC.

The rearrangement joins TRBV15 to TRBJ2-5, with TRBD1 as a possible D gene (6 bases). The CDR3 extends over 14 amino acids. V was shortened by 0 bases and J by 8 bases, with 13 bases between the two germline ends. The germline CDR1 and CDR2 sequences are LNHNV and YYDKDF (reference sequence). CDR3 region: CATSRDNPRGTQYF. CDR3 coding DNA: TGTGCCACCAGCAGAGATAACCCCAGGGGCACCCAGTACTTC.

The CDR3 region is CASIPLGGIHYEQYF. CDR3 coding DNA: TGTGCCAGCATCCCCCTGGGGGGGATTCACTACGAGCAGTACTTC. The chain joins TRBV7-9 to TRBJ2-7, with TRBD2 identical over 7 bases. CDR1 and CDR2 (germline): SEHNR, FQNEAQ (reference sequence). The junction had 12 bases not matched to a gene; V was cut back by 7 bases and J by 3 bases. The CDR3 totals 15 residues.

V gene TRBV6-6 combines with J gene TRBJ2-7; 12 bases map to TRBD2. V lost 8 bases and J lost 8; bases outside the gene matches: 1. CDR3 size: 11 residues. Germline V gives CDR1 MNHNY, CDR2 SVGAGI (reference sequence). CDR3 bases: TGTGCCAGCGGACTAGCGGGACAGCAGTACTTC. It translates to CASGLAGQQYF.

This clone was observed a single time. The chain has TRBV7-9 and TRBJ2-5; 8 bases map to TRBD1. The CDR3 consists of 17 residues. Germline V lookup: CDR1 SEHNR, CDR2 FQNEAQ (reference sequence). The J segment lost 4 bases and the V segment lost 5 bases, leaving 15 bases of the junction unmatched. The CDR3, as DNA: TGTGCCAGCAGCCCCCCGGACAGGGCGGCTAAGGGAGAGACCCAGTACTTC. Protein sequence: CASSPPDRAAKGETQYF.

The chain joins TRBV28 to TRBJ1-2; 7 nucleotides agree with TRBD1. CDR3 length equals 13 residues. Trimming at V came to 3 bases and at J to 7 bases, leaving 5 bases not matched to a gene. Germline V gene data show CDR1 as MDHEN and CDR2 as SYDVKM. CDR3 DNA sequence: TGTGCCAGCAGTTTGGTTGACAGGGCTGGCTACACCTTC. Its translation is CASSLVDRAGYTF.

This chain uses TRBV6-5 with TRBJ2-7; D is possibly TRBD1 (6 bases). This CDR3 has 16 residues. CDR1 is MNHEY, CDR2 SVGAGI, per germline. The ends were cut back, 2 bases at V and 2 bases at J, with 16 bases in the middle. The CDR3 is CASSYVNPGAAYEQYF. In nucleotides, the CDR3 is TGTGCCAGCAGTTACGTGAACCCAGGGGCGGCCTACGAGCAGTACTTC.

This chain connects TRBV29-1 to TRBJ2-1; 9 positions agree with TRBD1. Germline loops: CDR1 SQVTM, CDR2 ANQGSEA. The V and J ends lost 0 bases and 2 bases, in that order; junction bases with no gene match: 8. This CDR3 is 17 amino acids long. In DNA form, the CDR3 reads TGCAGCGTTGAAGAGAGGACGACAGGGGGAGCCTACAATGAGCAGTTCTTC. Protein: CSVEERTTGGAYNEQFF.

This clone occurred a few times. The genes are TRBV27 and TRBJ2-7; D is perhaps TRBD1 (6 bases). Germline values: CDR1 MNHEY, CDR2 SMNVEV (reference sequence). Trimming stripped 6 bases from V and 7 bases from J, with 22 bases between. The CDR3 totals 15 residues. The CDR3 loop is CASSRSGQTPNEQYF. The CDR3 nucleotides read TGTGCCAGCAGCAGAAGTGGACAGACCCCGAATGAGCAGTACTTC.

The sample holds one count of this clone. The CDR3 DNA sequence: TGTGCCAGCACCTTCCAGGGACAGGGGGCCTATGAGCAGTTCTTC. Its protein product is CASTFQGQGAYEQFF. The rearrangement joins TRBV11-2 to TRBJ2-1; 12 bases map to TRBD1. The CDR3 has 15 residues. CDR1 is SGHAT, CDR2 FQNNGV, per germline. The V and J ends lost 7 bases and 8 bases, in that order; junction bases with no gene match: 9.

The chain has TRBV5-1 and TRBJ2-5; D perhaps matches TRBD1 (5 bases). V lost 4 bases to trimming and J lost 5 bases, with 12 bases between them. Germline V CDR1 and CDR2: SGHRS, YFSETQ. There are 13 residues in the CDR3. CDR3: CASSRVYRETQYF. The CDR3 coding sequence is TGCGCCAGCAGCAGGGTTTACAGGGAGACCCAGTACTTC.

V and J are TRBV14 and TRBJ2-1; 11 bases line up with TRBD1. J lost 7 bases, V lost 5 bases, and 7 bases had no gene match. The CDR3 totals 15 residues. Germline CDR1 SGHDN, CDR2 FVKESK. The CDR3 is CASSEKDRGLNEQFF. The CDR3, as DNA: TGTGCCAGCAGCGAAAAGGACAGGGGGCTGAATGAGCAGTTCTTC.

The chain carries TRBV2 and TRBJ1-2; D remains unclear. Germline CDR1 reads SNHLY; CDR2 reads FYNNEI. V gave up 7 bases and J gave up 8 bases, with 14 bases separating them. CDR3 length: 12 amino acids. The CDR3 sequence is CASNGPGGGYTF. CDR3 bases: TGTGCCAGCAATGGCCCCGGCGGGGGCTACACCTTC.